This T cell receptor beta chain was observed in a study of tumor-infiltrating lymphocytes in primary liver carcinoma (dated 2017 in TCRdb). Regarding the complete study: Of the five patients, three men and two women aged 30 to 69 years, four had hepatocellular carcinoma and one had combined HCC and intrahepatic cholangiocarcinoma. The tumors of the five patients were staged as T1-T3 N0M0, with maximum diameters ranging from about 4.2 to 10 cm. Each sample produced roughly 3.65 to 8 million productive TCRbeta reads, and read depth showed no significant difference between tissue types. Across five regions of each liver tumor, along with adjacent normal tissue and blood, the study brought together TCRbeta repertoire sequencing, expression microarrays and whole-exome sequencing. TCRbeta repertoire sequencing covered 35 or so specimens from 5 patients: about 25 tumor regions, 5 adjacent noncancerous liver tissues and 5 peripheral blood samples. High reproducibility was observed for the technical replicate repertoires, with mean shared-clone rates approximately 0.92 and correlation coefficients above 0.98.

Starting from 500 to 650 ng total RNA, TCRbeta-specific cDNA was produced by reverse transcription with a constant-region primer and ProtoScript II reverse transcriptase. Three nested multiplex PCR rounds, following a slightly modified ARM-PCR procedure, were used to build the TCRbeta libraries. Each of the first two PCR rounds ran for nine to eleven cycles and used multiplex TRBV1-TRBV30 forward primers together with a Cbeta reverse primer. A final 25-cycle PCR with Deep VentR polymerase added sample barcodes and Illumina adapters. Before sequencing, amplicons of 200-500 bp were purified from gel using a QIAquick gel extraction kit. An Illumina HiSeq 2500 was used to sequence the TCRbeta amplicons with 250-bp paired-end reads. The study's processing was this. To recover full CDR3 sequences, reads were quality-trimmed using Trimmomatic v0.33 and paired reads were then merged using FLASH v1.2.11. V, D and J germline segments were assigned to the rearranged TCRbeta sequences using MiGEC v1.2.1b. Clonotype statistics and Shannon-Wiener diversity indices were computed with VDJtools v1.0.0. Except for diversity analysis, only each sample's 250 most abundant clonotypes were used in subsequent analyses to reduce sampling bias. TCRdb reran the public reads through fastp at Q25 and MiXCR, keeping productive beta chains. Rows with a matching CDR3 protein are joined into one entry that keeps the most common DNA and genes. TCRdb, rather than the study authors, made the V and J calls. Counted in this sample were 90,000 to 150,000 distinct CDR3 sequences; 65% to 75% of them appeared once. 8.1% of the sample is taken by the ten largest.

Broader findings and caveats from the paper: Only the TCR beta chain was sequenced, so true repertoire diversity is likely underestimated because unpaired alpha chains were not captured. Only a few patients were included in the study, and the authors note that the findings should be validated in a larger study. Repertoire overlap was higher between tumor regions (mean around 36%) than tumor-adjacent (17%) or tumor-blood (14%) pairs, consistent with antigen-driven expansion. The top 250 clones accounted for a significantly greater share of the repertoire in tumors than in blood (p = 0.039). Comparison of CD4+ and CD8+ T cell repertoires was precluded by the use of bulk unsorted samples.

The CDR3 holds 15 amino acids from the cysteine to the phenylalanine. The read is trimmed to its CDR3 DNA, 45 bases read in frame from base 1. The germline V gene specifies SGHVS as CDR1 and FQNEAQ as CDR2. This clonotype occurred a few times. What this receptor recognizes is not known. A clone one base away is much larger, so this may be a read error. Without any cell sorting, total RNA and DNA were extracted together from about 20-30 mg of bulk tissue using the AllPrep DNA/RNA mini kit. Between late 2015 and early 2016, roughly five patients in China with histopathologically diagnosed primary liver carcinoma had surgical resection. At the time of sampling, the patients were treatment-naive and had chronic HBV infection. Pieces of fresh tumor and adjacent tissue were cut in half, with one half kept in RNAlater at -80 degrees C and the other half sent for histology.

The receptor comes from an older woman with primary liver carcinoma and hepatitis B virus infection. The V and J segments used are TRBV7-8 and TRBJ1-5; the D gene is possibly TRBD1, with 5 bases matching. Input material: tumor-adjacent normal liver tissue. The CDR3 region reads CASGLVGGGNQPQHF. The bases read TGTGCCAGCGGCTTAGTCGGGGGTGGCAATCAGCCCCAGCATTTT.